The rows below give T cell receptor beta chains drawn from one sample of a study of T cell clones after liver transplantation. Generated by immunoSEQ multiplex PCR, the TCRdb table keeps only in-frame clones and is missing some. The data contain tens of thousands of clones, approximately 70% of them singletons. The sequences come from CD4+ T cells from blood, collected at the approximately 16-month timepoint. These TCRs come from a human patient who received a liver transplant. Some T cells may arise from the graft donor. CDR3s include the opening cysteine and the closing phenylalanine or tryptophan. D genes are given only for firm matches. Expanded clones get a size class; other rows say once, few or many, or leave the size out.

D gene,clone size,J gene,V gene,CDR3 DNA,CDR3 protein
NA,once,TRBJ2-5,TRBV6-5,TGTGCCAGCAGCCCAGGGGTCCAAGAGACCCAGTACTTC,CASSPGVQETQYF
NA,few,TRBJ1-6,TRBV4-1,TGCGCCAGCAGCCAAGACCCTGAGAATTCACCCCTCCACTTT,CASSQDPENSPLHF
NA,NA,TRBJ2-5,TRBV7-2,TGTGCCAGCAGCTTAGAGGGTAGAGCCACCCAGTACTTC,CASSLEGRATQYF
NA,NA,TRBJ1-1,TRBV20-1,TGCAGTGCTAGAGTGGGAGGTGGAGCTTTCTTT,CSARVGGGAFF
NA,few,TRBJ2-3,TRBV5-5,TGTGCCAGCAGCATCTACGGGTTGGATGGATCTAGCACAGATACGCAGTATTTT,CASSIYGLDGSSTDTQYF
NA,few,TRBJ1-2,TRBV5-1,TGCGCCAGCAGCTTATCTATGAACTATGGCTACACCTTC,CASSLSMNYGYTF
NA,NA,TRBJ2-1,TRBV18,TGTGCCAGCTCACCCTCCACCTACAATGAGCAGTTCTTC,CASSPSTYNEQFF
NA,NA,TRBJ2-2,TRBV5-1,TGCGCCAGCAGCTTGTCGGGAGCAGGTACCGGGGAGCTGTTTTTT,CASSLSGAGTGELFF
TRBD2,NA,TRBJ2-1,TRBV4-1,TGCGCCAGCAGCCAAGATATTGGGTTCGCTAGCGGATACAATGAGCAGTTCTTC,CASSQDIGFASGYNEQFF
NA,NA,TRBJ2-2,TRBV19,TGTGCCAGTAGTTCTCGAGGGGACACCGGGGAGCTGTTTTTT,CASSSRGDTGELFF
TRBD2,NA,TRBJ2-2,TRBV6-1,TGTGCCAGCGGGACTACCAACACCGGGGAGCTGTTTTTT,CASGTTNTGELFF
NA,NA,TRBJ2-3,TRBV12-5,TGTGCTAGTGGTCACCAGGGATCAGATACGCAGTATTTT,CASGHQGSDTQYF
NA,NA,TRBJ2-3,TRBV5-1,TGCGCCAGCAGCTTGGCAGGGGATTACACAGATACGCAGTATTTT,CASSLAGDYTDTQYF
NA,NA,TRBJ2-2,TRBV11-3,TGTGCCAGCAGCTTAGAAGGGTCGGACACCGGGGAGCTGTTTTTT,CASSLEGSDTGELFF
NA,NA,TRBJ1-1,TRBV19,TGTGCCCAACGTGGGGCCCCACGGGCGATAAGCATGAACACTGAAGCTTTCTTT,CAQRGAPRAISMNTEAFF
NA,NA,TRBJ2-1,TRBV7-9,TGTGCCAGCAGCTTTCGCTCCTACAATGAGCAGTTCTTC,CASSFRSYNEQFF
NA,NA,TRBJ2-1,TRBV11-2,TGTGCCAGCAGCTTAGGAGGTTTTGGTGAGCAGTTCTTC,CASSLGGFGEQFF
TRBD2,NA,TRBJ2-2,TRBV11-3,TGTGCCAGCAGCTCCGATAGCGGGGGCGGGGAGCTGTTTTTT,CASSSDSGGGELFF
TRBD1,medium-sized,TRBJ1-6,TRBV19,TGTGCCAGTGCCGACAGGGGTGACTCACCCCTCCACTTT,CASADRGDSPLHF
NA,few,TRBJ1-2,TRBV6-1,TGTGCCAGCAGTGGTAGGGACGGCTTCTATGGCTACACCTTC,CASSGRDGFYGYTF
NA,NA,TRBJ1-6,TRBV7-2,TGTGCCAGCAGCTTAGTCCCCCCAGGGCTAGGGAATTCACCCCTCCACTTT,CASSLVPPGLGNSPLHF
NA,NA,TRBJ2-1,TRBV7-9,TGTGCCAGCAGCTTATCGGGTAGAATCAATGAGCAGTTCTTC,CASSLSGRINEQFF
NA,NA,TRBJ2-1,TRBV7-2,TGTGCCAGCAGCTTAACTGGGGATGAGCAGTTCTTC,CASSLTGDEQFF
TRBD2,NA,TRBJ2-7,TRBV6-5,TGTGCCAGCAGTTACCGCGGGGGGTCCTACGAGCAGTACTTC,CASSYRGGSYEQYF
TRBD1,once,TRBJ2-3,TRBV6-1,TGTGCCAGCAGTGATAGGGACAGAGAGGCAGATACGCAGTATTTT,CASSDRDREADTQYF
NA,NA,TRBJ2-3,TRBV21-1,TGTGCCAGCAGCAAAAAGCCCCTGGCGGAGACACGCACAGATACGCAGTATTTT,CASSKKPLAETRTDTQYF
NA,once,TRBJ2-3,TRBV28,TGTGCCAGCAGTTTACCACCGGGGGTCACAGATACGCAGTATTTT,CASSLPPGVTDTQYF
TRBD1,few,TRBJ2-4,TRBV14,TGTGCCAGCAGCCACACCGGGACAGGGGGCCAAAACATTCAGTACTTC,CASSHTGTGGQNIQYF
TRBD2,NA,TRBJ2-2,TRBV7-2,TGTGCCAGCAGCTCCGGGGGGTACCGGGGCGGGGAGCTGTTTTTT,CASSSGGYRGGELFF